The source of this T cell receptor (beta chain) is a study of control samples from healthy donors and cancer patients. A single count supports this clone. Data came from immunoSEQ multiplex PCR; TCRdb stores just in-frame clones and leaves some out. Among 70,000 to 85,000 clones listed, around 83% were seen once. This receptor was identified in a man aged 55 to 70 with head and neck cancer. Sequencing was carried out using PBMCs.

This chain's CDR3 is CSASGREGLGNEQFF. The CDR3 coding sequence is TGCAGTGCTAGTGGGCGGGAGGGCCTCGGGAATGAGCAGTTCTTC. The genes are TRBV20-1 and TRBJ2-1; 9 bases map to TRBD2. This CDR3 has 15 amino acids. With 3 bases clipped from V and 7 bases from J, the junction kept 10 bases outside the gene matches. CDR1 is DFQATT, CDR2 SNEGSKA, per germline (reference sequence).